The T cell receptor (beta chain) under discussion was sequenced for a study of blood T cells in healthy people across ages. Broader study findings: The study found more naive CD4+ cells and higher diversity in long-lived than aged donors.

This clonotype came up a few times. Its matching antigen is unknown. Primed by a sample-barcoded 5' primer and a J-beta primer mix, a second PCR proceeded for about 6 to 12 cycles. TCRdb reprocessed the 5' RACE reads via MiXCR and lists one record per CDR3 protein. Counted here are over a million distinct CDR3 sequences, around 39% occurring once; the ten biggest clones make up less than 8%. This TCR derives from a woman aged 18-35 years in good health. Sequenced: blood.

CDR3 amino acids: CSARPLAGAQETQYF. The DNA for the CDR3 is TGCAGTGCTAGACCCCTAGCGGGAGCCCAAGAGACCCAGTACTTC. The genes are TRBV20-1 and TRBJ2-5; the match to TRBD2 covers 10 bases. Germline V gene lookup returns CDR1 DFQATT and CDR2 SNEGSKA (reference sequence). The CDR3 has 15 residues. The V segment lost 2 bases and the J segment 1 base; nucleotides outside the gene matches: 4.